One sample yielded the 11 T cell receptor beta chains listed below, sequenced in a study of blood T cell repertoires in COVID-19. TCRdb's table, derived via immunoSEQ multiplex PCR, lists solely in-frame clones and lacks some. In the table there are 130,000 to 150,000 clones, around 84% of which are singletons. Sequenced sample: peripheral blood. The receptors stem from a woman aged 45-65 years in a cohort sampled during active or convalescent COVID-19.

This chain connects TRBV10-3 to TRBJ2-5; D is unresolved. The germline CDR1 and CDR2 sequences are ENHRY and SYGVKD. The CDR3 is made up of 14 amino acids. V was pared by 0 bases and J by 2 bases, with 7 bases between. This CDR3 reads CAISESAVQETQYF. The CDR3 DNA follows: TGTGCCATCAGTGAGTCGGCTGTTCAAGAGACCCAGTACTTC.

The chain uses TRBV29-1 and TRBJ1-2; TRBD1 agrees at 9 bases. Germline trimming cut 6 bases from V and 8 bases from J; bases unmatched to any gene: 10. The CDR3 totals 13 residues. Germline lookup yields CDR1 SQVTM and CDR2 ANQGSEA. CDR3 DNA sequence: TGCAGCGTCTTTGTGGACAGGGGAGGCGGCTACACCTTC. As protein: CSVFVDRGGGYTF.

The chain uses TRBV5-1 and TRBJ2-3, with unresolved D. Trimming took 4 bases from V and 0 from J, leaving 12 bases between them. Germline-derived CDR1 and CDR2 are SGHRS and YFSETQ. This CDR3 is 15 amino acids long. CDR3 nucleotides: TGCGCCAGCAGCACCGATGCCCTAAGCACAGATACGCAGTATTTT. Amino acid sequence: CASSTDALSTDTQYF.

The gene calls are TRBV14 and TRBJ1-1; maybe TRBD1 (5 bases). Germline CDR1 reads SGHDN; CDR2 reads FVKESK. The CDR3 is 13 residues long. V was clipped by 4 bases and J by 6 bases, with 12 bases between them. The CDR3 spells CASSRQGRAEAFF. CDR3 nucleotides: TGTGCCAGCAGCCGGCAGGGTAGGGCTGAAGCTTTCTTT.

The genes are TRBV18 and TRBJ1-1; TRBD1 matches 7 bases. V was pared by 0 bases and J by 1 base, with 5 bases of the junction left unmatched. The CDR3 is 16 amino acids. Per the germline V gene, CDR1 is KGHSH and CDR2 is LQKENI. The CDR3 sequence is CASSPPGGAGNTEAFF. The CDR3 DNA sequence: TGTGCCAGCTCACCACCAGGGGGCGCGGGGAACACTGAAGCTTTCTTT.

This clone has a single count. The CDR3 DNA follows: TGTGCCAGCAGGCTGGGCGGGGGGGCTATGGATACGCAGTATTTT. This encodes CASRLGGGAMDTQYF. The V call is TRBV19, the J call TRBJ2-3, with 9 bases aligning to TRBD2. Germline-derived CDR1 and CDR2 are LNHDA and SQIVND (reference sequence). The CDR3 is 15 residues long. The trim removed 9 bases at V and 6 bases at J, leaving 13 bases unmatched.

The chain recombines TRBV6-5 with TRBJ2-7, with 7 bases lining up with TRBD1. After removal of 6 bases from V and 0 bases from J, the junction contained 5 bases not matched to a gene. From germline, CDR1 is MNHEY and CDR2 SVGAGI. This CDR3 comprises 14 residues. CDR3 sequence (DNA): TGTGCCAGCAGCGGGACAGTGATCTCCTACGAGCAGTACTTC. Its translation: CASSGTVISYEQYF.

This chain uses TRBV6-2 or TRBV6-3 with TRBJ2-3; 15 nucleotides match TRBD2. This CDR3 is 18 amino acids long. V lost 0 bases and J lost 2; bases outside the gene matches: 3. Germline CDR1 MNHEY, CDR2 SVGEGT. CDR3 in DNA: TGTGCCAGCAGTTACTCAGGGACTAGCGGGGGGTTCACAGATACGCAGTATTTT. Amino acid sequence: CASSYSGTSGGFTDTQYF.

V gene TRBV19 combines with J gene TRBJ1-1, with 7 bases aligning to TRBD1. Germline assignment: CDR1 LNHDA and CDR2 SQIVND (reference sequence). CDR3 size: 12 residues. J was trimmed by 0 bases and V by 10 bases; bases with no gene match: 2. The CDR3 protein is CATRGLNTEAFF. Here the CDR3 DNA reads TGTGCCACCAGGGGGTTGAACACTGAAGCTTTCTTT.

The gene calls are TRBV11-2 and TRBJ2-1; D is unclear. The germline V gene encodes CDR1 SGHAT and CDR2 FQNNGV. The V end lost 1 base, the J end lost 7 bases, and 11 bases lay between the germline ends. CDR3 size: 14 residues. The CDR3 loop is CASSLAPGRNEQFF. DNA for the CDR3: TGTGCCAGCAGCTTAGCTCCAGGCAGGAATGAGCAGTTCTTC.

V usage is TRBV3-1 (or the pseudogene TRBV3-2) and J usage is TRBJ2-3; 7 nucleotides match TRBD2. J gave up 0 bases and V 4 bases, and 4 bases lay outside the gene matches. CDR3 length: 15 amino acids. CDR1 and CDR2 (germline): LGHDT, YNNKEL (reference sequence). The CDR3 protein is CASSLSGGSTDTQYF. The CDR3 nucleotides are TGTGCCAGCAGCCTGTCGGGGGGTAGCACAGATACGCAGTATTTT.